A selection of T cell receptor beta chains follows, all from one sample in a study of untreated major depressive disorder. Sequencing used immunoSEQ multiplex PCR; TCRdb keeps in-frame clones, though not all of them. Of more than 15,000 clones listed, roughly 90% were seen once; the top ten hold 0.5% to 0.7%. The sequenced material came from CD4+ T cells from PBMCs. The source is a woman aged 35 to 49 with major depressive disorder. The CDR3 runs from the conserved cysteine through the conserved F or W. A D gene is named only where the DNA matches it firmly. Part of the rows lack a size; the others show once, few, many or a class for expanded clones.

D gene: TRBD1
J gene: TRBJ2-1
V gene: TRBV5-1
clone size: .
CDR3 DNA: TGCGCCAGCAGCTTACGGACAGGGTCCTACAATGAGCAGTTCTTC
CDR3 protein: CASSLRTGSYNEQFF

D gene: .
J gene: TRBJ1-2
V gene: TRBV29-1
clone size: .
CDR3 DNA: TGCAGGGTGGGGCCAGACTATGGCTACACCTTC
CDR3 protein: CRVGPDYGYTF

D gene: .
J gene: TRBJ1-5
V gene: TRBV5-1
clone size: .
CDR3 DNA: TGCGCCAGCAGCACGGACGGAGACAATCAGCCCCAGCATTTT
CDR3 protein: CASSTDGDNQPQHF

D gene: TRBD1
J gene: TRBJ1-5
V gene: TRBV30
clone size: few
CDR3 DNA: TGTGCCTGGAGTGCAGGGGGTAGGAGACAGCCCCAGCATTTT
CDR3 protein: CAWSAGGRRQPQHF

D gene: .
J gene: TRBJ2-5
V gene: TRBV18
clone size: once
CDR3 DNA: TGTGCCAGCTCATACCGGGACGCGGAGACCCAGTACTTC
CDR3 protein: CASSYRDAETQYF

D gene: .
J gene: TRBJ1-3
V gene: TRBV2
clone size: .
CDR3 DNA: TGTGCCAGCAGTCCAGACCAGACGGTCTCTGGAAACACCATATATTTT
CDR3 protein: CASSPDQTVSGNTIYF

D gene: .
J gene: TRBJ1-2
V gene: TRBV6-5
clone size: .
CDR3 DNA: TGTGCCAGCAGTTATAGAGGGGATTGGGGCTATGGCTACACCTTC
CDR3 protein: CASSYRGDWGYGYTF

D gene: TRBD1
J gene: TRBJ1-5
V gene: TRBV19
clone size: once
CDR3 DNA: TGTGCCAGTACCGAGACCGGGACAGGGGGGACTCAGCCCCAGCATTTT
CDR3 protein: CASTETGTGGTQPQHF

D gene: TRBD1
J gene: TRBJ2-1
V gene: TRBV10-1
clone size: once
CDR3 DNA: TGCGCCAGCGGTTCAGGGGGCACCTACAATGAGCAGTTCTTC
CDR3 protein: CASGSGGTYNEQFF

D gene: TRBD2
J gene: TRBJ2-2
V gene: TRBV30
clone size: .
CDR3 DNA: TGTGCCTGGAGTGCTTCCCGATTAGCGGGAACCACCGGGGAGCTGTTTTTT
CDR3 protein: CAWSASRLAGTTGELFF

D gene: .
J gene: TRBJ2-4
V gene: TRBV2
clone size: .
CDR3 DNA: TGTGCCAGCAGTGCACAGGGCCCCGCCAAAAACATTCAGTACTTC
CDR3 protein: CASSAQGPAKNIQYF

D gene: TRBD1
J gene: TRBJ1-1
V gene: TRBV5-4
clone size: once
CDR3 DNA: TGTGCCAGCAGCTCACGGACAGGGAACACTGAAGCTTTCTTT
CDR3 protein: CASSSRTGNTEAFF

D gene: .
J gene: TRBJ2-2
V gene: TRBV6-5
clone size: .
CDR3 DNA: TGTGCCAGCAATCAGGGAGCGAACACCGGGGAGCTGTTTTTT
CDR3 protein: CASNQGANTGELFF

D gene: TRBD1
J gene: TRBJ2-5
V gene: TRBV7-9
clone size: .
CDR3 DNA: TGTGCCAGCAGCCTACAGGGACAGGGGTTAGAGACCCAGTACTTC
CDR3 protein: CASSLQGQGLETQYF

D gene: TRBD2
J gene: TRBJ2-1
V gene: TRBV7-2
clone size: .
CDR3 DNA: TGTGCCAGCAGCTTTTCCCTAGGGAGGGGTCCCTACAATGAGCAGTTCTTC
CDR3 protein: CASSFSLGRGPYNEQFF

D gene: .
J gene: TRBJ2-5
V gene: TRBV5-1
clone size: .
CDR3 DNA: TGCGCCAGCAATAGGGTTTCGCACGAGGAGACCCAGTACTTC
CDR3 protein: CASNRVSHEETQYF

D gene: TRBD2
J gene: TRBJ2-5
V gene: TRBV4-2
clone size: .
CDR3 DNA: TGTGCCAGCAGCCAAGATGGGGCTAGCGGGAGAGAGACCCAGTACTTC
CDR3 protein: CASSQDGASGRETQYF

D gene: TRBD1
J gene: TRBJ1-4
V gene: TRBV6-1
clone size: .
CDR3 DNA: TGTGCCAGCAGCGAAACAGGGGGGCGAGAAAAACTGTTTTTT
CDR3 protein: CASSETGGREKLFF

D gene: .
J gene: TRBJ2-1
V gene: TRBV6-6
clone size: .
CDR3 DNA: TGTGCCAGCAGTTACTCTAGTAATGAGCAGTTCTTC
CDR3 protein: CASSYSSNEQFF

D gene: .
J gene: TRBJ2-5
V gene: TRBV9
clone size: .
CDR3 DNA: TGTGCCAGCAGCGTAGGGCAGGGGAGGTCCCAAGAGACCCAGTACTTC
CDR3 protein: CASSVGQGRSQETQYF

D gene: .
J gene: TRBJ2-1
V gene: TRBV5-4
clone size: .
CDR3 DNA: TGTGCCAGCAGCTTTAATTCCCTAGCCTCCAATGAGCAGTTCTTC
CDR3 protein: CASSFNSLASNEQFF

D gene: .
J gene: TRBJ2-7
V gene: TRBV6-1
clone size: .
CDR3 DNA: TGTGCCAGCAAAAGGACTGGGGGTTGGCAGTACTTC
CDR3 protein: CASKRTGGWQYF

D gene: TRBD1
J gene: TRBJ1-4
V gene: TRBV27
clone size: .
CDR3 DNA: TGTGCCAGCAGTTTATCCCACAGGGGCGGTAATGAAAAACTGTTTTTT
CDR3 protein: CASSLSHRGGNEKLFF

D gene: .
J gene: TRBJ2-1
V gene: TRBV7-3
clone size: .
CDR3 DNA: TGTGCCAGCAGCCCCGGGTTGTCTACCAATGAGCAGTTCTTC
CDR3 protein: CASSPGLSTNEQFF

D gene: .
J gene: TRBJ1-3
V gene: TRBV7-2
clone size: .
CDR3 DNA: TGTGCCAGCAGCTCTAGATGGGGGTCTGGAAACACCATATATTTT
CDR3 protein: CASSSRWGSGNTIYF

D gene: TRBD1
J gene: TRBJ2-1
V gene: TRBV19
clone size: .
CDR3 DNA: TGTGCCAGTGGATCGGGACAGGGGACGAATGAGCAGTTCTTC
CDR3 protein: CASGSGQGTNEQFF

D gene: .
J gene: TRBJ1-5
V gene: TRBV25-1
clone size: .
CDR3 DNA: TGTGCCAGCAGTGAGCGGGGTGGCAATCAGCCCCAGCATTTT
CDR3 protein: CASSERGGNQPQHF

D gene: TRBD1
J gene: TRBJ1-5
V gene: TRBV6-1
clone size: .
CDR3 DNA: TGTGCCAGCAGTGAGGACAGGGGGAATCAGCCCCAGCATTTT
CDR3 protein: CASSEDRGNQPQHF

D gene: .
J gene: TRBJ1-2
V gene: TRBV6-5
clone size: .
CDR3 DNA: TGTGCCAGCAGGGGAGTAGGGGACTATGGCTACACCTTC
CDR3 protein: CASRGVGDYGYTF

D gene: .
J gene: TRBJ2-1
V gene: TRBV29-1
clone size: .
CDR3 DNA: TGCAGCGTCCCTCTGGTCTACAATGAGCAGTTCTTC
CDR3 protein: CSVPLVYNEQFF

D gene: TRBD2
J gene: TRBJ2-1
V gene: TRBV30
clone size: .
CDR3 DNA: TGTGCCTGGAGTAGGACTAGCGCCCGTTCGTTCTTC
CDR3 protein: CAWSRTSARSFF

D gene: TRBD2
J gene: TRBJ2-3
V gene: TRBV19
clone size: .
CDR3 DNA: TGTGCCAGTAGTGATAGCGGGTATAGCACAGATACGCAGTATTTT
CDR3 protein: CASSDSGYSTDTQYF

D gene: .
J gene: TRBJ1-3
V gene: TRBV7-8
clone size: .
CDR3 DNA: TGTGCCAGCAGGGGACACTCTGGAAACACCATATATTTT
CDR3 protein: CASRGHSGNTIYF

D gene: TRBD2
J gene: TRBJ2-3
V gene: TRBV5-4
clone size: .
CDR3 DNA: TGTGCCAGCAGCTTGGGCCTAGCGGGGGGTTTCACAGATACGCAGTATTTT
CDR3 protein: CASSLGLAGGFTDTQYF

D gene: .
J gene: TRBJ1-1
V gene: TRBV7-3
clone size: .
CDR3 DNA: TGTGCCAGCAGCTTAACCGGGGGCGCCGAAGCTTTCTTT
CDR3 protein: CASSLTGGAEAFF

D gene: .
J gene: TRBJ2-1
V gene: TRBV5-6
clone size: once
CDR3 DNA: TGTGCCAGCAGCTACCGGACCCCCTCTCAATACTCCTACAATGAGCAGTTCTTC
CDR3 protein: CASSYRTPSQYSYNEQFF

D gene: TRBD2
J gene: TRBJ2-5
V gene: TRBV4-1
clone size: once
CDR3 DNA: TGCGCCAGCAGCCAAGATCGGCGGGGGGCCCAAGAGACCCAGTACTTC
CDR3 protein: CASSQDRRGAQETQYF

D gene: TRBD2
J gene: TRBJ2-7
V gene: TRBV6-6
clone size: .
CDR3 DNA: TGTGCCAGCACCAGCGGGAACAACCCTACCGAGCAGTACTTC
CDR3 protein: CASTSGNNPTEQYF

D gene: .
J gene: TRBJ2-1
V gene: TRBV7-2
clone size: .
CDR3 DNA: TGTGCCAGCAGCTTACAGCACACTATCAATGAGCAGTTCTTC
CDR3 protein: CASSLQHTINEQFF

D gene: .
J gene: TRBJ1-1
V gene: TRBV2
clone size: .
CDR3 DNA: TGTGCCAGCACCGGGACAATGAACACTGAAGCTTTCTTT
CDR3 protein: CASTGTMNTEAFF

D gene: TRBD2
J gene: TRBJ2-5
V gene: TRBV7-3
clone size: .
CDR3 DNA: TGTGCCAGCAGCCGAACTAGCGGCCAAGAGACCCAGTACTTC
CDR3 protein: CASSRTSGQETQYF

D gene: TRBD1
J gene: TRBJ1-1
V gene: TRBV2
clone size: .
CDR3 DNA: TGTGCCAGCAGATACAGGGGGAACACTGAAGCTTTCTTT
CDR3 protein: CASRYRGNTEAFF

D gene: .
J gene: TRBJ1-4
V gene: TRBV5-6
clone size: .
CDR3 DNA: TGTGCCAGCAGCTTGGTTACAGATGAAAAACTGTTTTTT
CDR3 protein: CASSLVTDEKLFF

D gene: .
J gene: TRBJ2-1
V gene: TRBV27
clone size: .
CDR3 DNA: TGTGCCAGCAGTTACAGACGGGAGTTTACCTACAATGAGCAGTTCTTC
CDR3 protein: CASSYRREFTYNEQFF

D gene: .
J gene: TRBJ2-1
V gene: TRBV7-2
clone size: .
CDR3 DNA: TGTGCCAGCAGCCCAACGGTTGGGGGGCAGTTCTTC
CDR3 protein: CASSPTVGGQFF

D gene: .
J gene: TRBJ2-1
V gene: TRBV11-2
clone size: once
CDR3 DNA: TGTGCCAGCAGCTTCCAGATGAGCTCCTACAATGAGCAGTTCTTC
CDR3 protein: CASSFQMSSYNEQFF

D gene: TRBD1
J gene: TRBJ1-2
V gene: TRBV25-1
clone size: .
CDR3 DNA: TGTGCCAGCAGTGAAAGGCGGACAGGCGCTCTACACTACACCTTC
CDR3 protein: CASSERRTGALHYTF